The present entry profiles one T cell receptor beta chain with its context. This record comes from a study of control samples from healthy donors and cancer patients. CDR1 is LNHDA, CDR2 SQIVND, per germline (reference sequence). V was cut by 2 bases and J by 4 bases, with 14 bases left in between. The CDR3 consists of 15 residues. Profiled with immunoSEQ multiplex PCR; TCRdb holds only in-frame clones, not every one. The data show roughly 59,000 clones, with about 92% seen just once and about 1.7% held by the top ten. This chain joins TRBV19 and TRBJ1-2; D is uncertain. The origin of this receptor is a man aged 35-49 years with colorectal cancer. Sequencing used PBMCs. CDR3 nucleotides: TGTGCCAGTAGTATACTACAGAATCGTGGCTATGGCTACACCTTC. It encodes CASSILQNRGYGYTF.